One sample yielded the 27 T cell receptor beta chains listed below, sequenced in a study of neoadjuvant nivolumab and ipilimumab in lung cancer. Sequencing used immunoSEQ multiplex PCR; TCRdb keeps in-frame clones, though not all of them. The sample holds thousands of clones, 70% to 90% seen once. Material: tumor tissue, obtained after neoadjuvant nivolumab, alone or with ipilimumab, at or shortly before surgery. The source of these receptors is an adult with non-small cell lung cancer.

The chain combines TRBV28 with TRBJ2-1; perhaps TRBD2 as D (7 bases). The CDR3 is made up of 19 amino acids. Germline-derived CDR1 and CDR2 are MDHEN and SYDVKM. V was trimmed by 6 bases and J by 0 bases, leaving 24 bases between them. CDR3 sequence reads: CASRGPRLGGVFSYNEQFF. As DNA, the CDR3 is TGTGCCAGCAGAGGCCCAAGGTTAGGGGGGGTTTTCTCCTACAATGAGCAGTTCTTC.

The gene calls are TRBV6-4 and TRBJ2-6; D is unresolved. V lost 5 bases and J lost 5, with 22 bases in between. The CDR3 is 18 residues long. CDR1 is MRHNA and CDR2 is SNTAGT in the germline V gene. DNA for the CDR3: TGTGCCAGCAGTTGGGGATGCACACGACAAAGTCGGGCCAACGTCCTGACTTTC. Its translation: CASSWGCTRQSRANVLTF.

The chain links TRBV6-1 to TRBJ2-1, with 9 positions matching TRBD2. Trimming at V came to 9 bases and at J to 6 bases, leaving 12 bases not matched to a gene. The CDR3 consists of 15 residues. CDR1 is MNHNS and CDR2 is SASEGT in the germline V gene. This CDR3 reads CASWAAGGPFNEQFF. The CDR3 region has the DNA TGTGCCAGTTGGGCGGCGGGGGGGCCCTTCAATGAGCAGTTCTTC.

V is TRBV28 and J is TRBJ1-2; 10 bases are a match to TRBD1. CDR1 is MDHEN, CDR2 SYDVKM, per germline. The CDR3 is 15 residues long. V shed 3 bases, J shed 2 bases, and the junction held 3 bases outside the gene matches. CDR3 in amino acids: CASSFEDRGNYGYTF. CDR3 coding DNA: TGTGCCAGCAGTTTTGAGGACAGGGGGAACTATGGCTACACCTTC.

This chain uses TRBV5-1 with TRBJ2-7; possibly TRBD1 for D (6 bases). Trimming cost V 1 base and J 0 bases, with 8 bases left between them. Germline V gene data show CDR1 as SGHRS and CDR2 as YFSETQ. CDR3 size: 14 residues. Here the CDR3 DNA reads TGCGCCAGCAGCTTGTTGGGGGCCTCCTACGAGCAGTACTTC. It yields the protein CASSLLGASYEQYF.

V usage is TRBV4-3 and J usage is TRBJ2-3; 11 nucleotides align to TRBD2. The CDR3 spans 16 residues. Germline lookup yields CDR1 LGHNA and CDR2 YSLEER. V shed 4 bases, J shed 4 bases, and the junction held 7 bases outside the gene matches. The CDR3 spells CASSPLVAGGPDTQYF. CDR3 DNA sequence: TGCGCCAGCAGCCCTCTCGTAGCGGGGGGGCCAGATACGCAGTATTTT.

V is TRBV6-6 and J is TRBJ2-7; 8 bases map to TRBD2. Germline CDR1 reads MNHNY; CDR2 reads SVGAGI (reference sequence). V lost 0 bases, J lost 0 bases, and 4 bases stayed unmatched. This CDR3 is 16 amino acids long. CDR3 nucleotide sequence: TGTGCCAGCAGTTACTCAAGCGGGGGAAGCTCCTACGAGCAGTACTTC. It specifies CASSYSSGGSSYEQYF.

This chain links TRBV7-9 with TRBJ2-7; D not certain. The CDR3 is 14 amino acids. Germline V gene data show CDR1 as SEHNR and CDR2 as FQNEAQ (reference sequence). V lost 1 base and J lost 2, with 9 bases in between. The CDR3 DNA follows: TGTGCCAGCAGCTTAGGGACCCTCACCTACGAGCAGTACTTC. This codes for CASSLGTLTYEQYF.

The chain is built from TRBV5-1 and TRBJ2-3, with D possibly TRBD1 on 5 matching bases. The CDR3 runs to 13 residues. The V gene lost 0 bases and the J gene lost 5 bases, with 7 bases spanning the gap. Germline V CDR1 and CDR2: SGHRS, YFSETQ. CDR3 region: CASSLATVDTQYF. In DNA form, the CDR3 reads TGCGCCAGCAGCTTGGCGACAGTAGATACGCAGTATTTT. Supplemented by reference TRBV5-1 and TRBJ2-3, the full variable domain reads KAGVTQTPRYLIKTRGQQVTLSCSPISGHRSVSWYQQTPGQGLQFLFEYFSETQRNKGNFPGRFSGRQFSNSRSEMNVSTLELGDSALYLCASSLATVDTQYFGPGTRLTVL.

The chain combines TRBV6-4 with TRBJ2-1; 14 positions agree with TRBD2. Trimming removed 5 bases from V and 0 bases from J; junction bases left unmatched: 6. Per germline, CDR1 MRHNA and CDR2 SNTAGT. CDR3 length equals 18 residues. The chain's CDR3 is CASSWTSGGQGSYNEQFF. The CDR3 bases are TGTGCCAGCAGTTGGACTAGCGGGGGGCAAGGCTCCTACAATGAGCAGTTCTTC.

This chain links TRBV7-8 with TRBJ1-1; 7 positions match TRBD1. The CDR3 loop spans 15 amino acids. The V segment lost 5 bases and the J segment 1 base; nucleotides outside the gene matches: 7. From germline, CDR1 is SGHVS and CDR2 FQNEAQ. The CDR3 DNA sequence: TGTGCCAGCAGCACCCGACAGGGAACGAACACTGAAGCTTTCTTT. It yields the protein CASSTRQGTNTEAFF.

This clone was detected only once. This chain joins TRBV5-6 and TRBJ2-5; D perhaps matches TRBD2 (5 bases). The CDR3 is made up of 15 amino acids. V dropped 2 bases and J dropped 0 bases, with 11 bases sitting between them. Germline V gene data show CDR1 as SGHDT and CDR2 as YYEEEE. The CDR3 sequence: CASSFWGVNQETQYF. The CDR3, as DNA: TGTGCCAGCAGCTTCTGGGGAGTGAACCAAGAGACCCAGTACTTC.

The chain recombines TRBV7-9 with TRBJ2-3; D gene unclear. The CDR3 has 11 amino acids. Germline CDR1 and CDR2: SEHNR and FQNEAQ (reference sequence). V gave up 3 bases and J gave up 2 bases, with 0 bases separating them. The CDR3 loop reads CASSFTDTQYF. The CDR3 nucleotides are TGTGCCAGCAGCTTCACAGATACGCAGTATTTT. Complete variable domain (other parts from reference TRBV7-9 and TRBJ2-3): DTGVSQNPRHKITKRGQNVTFRCDPISEHNRLYWYRQTLGQGPEFLTYFQNEAQLEKSRLLSDRFSAERPKGSFSTLEIQRTEQGDSAMYLCASSFTDTQYFGPGTRLTVL.

This sequence joins TRBV5-1 and TRBJ2-5; 8 bases fit TRBD1. This CDR3 contains 14 residues. Trimming at V came to 3 bases and at J to 2 bases, leaving 3 bases not matched to a gene. Germline CDR1 reads SGHRS; CDR2 reads YFSETQ. CDR3 residues: CASSWDRPQETQYF. CDR3 nucleotide sequence: TGCGCCAGCAGCTGGGACAGGCCACAAGAGACCCAGTACTTC. Supplemented by reference TRBV5-1 and TRBJ2-5, the full variable domain reads KAGVTQTPRYLIKTRGQQVTLSCSPISGHRSVSWYQQTPGQGLQFLFEYFSETQRNKGNFPGRFSGRQFSNSRSEMNVSTLELGDSALYLCASSWDRPQETQYFGPGTRLLVL.

J is TRBJ1-4 and V is TRBV19, with 7 bases aligning to TRBD1. Germline values: CDR1 LNHDA, CDR2 SQIVND (reference sequence). V was clipped by 5 bases and J by 8 bases; unmatched bases: 8. This CDR3 spans 14 amino acids. The DNA for the CDR3 is TGTGCCAGTAGTTCACAGGGGTTAGGGGAAAAACTGTTTTTT. Translating gives CASSSQGLGEKLFF.

The chain has TRBV30 and TRBJ2-2; perhaps TRBD2 as D (5 bases). CDR3 length: 12 amino acids. V was cut by 5 bases and J by 4 bases, with 8 bases left in between. Germline values: CDR1 GTSNPN, CDR2 SVGIG (reference sequence). In DNA form, the CDR3 reads TGTGCCTGGGCTAGCATCACCGGGGAGCTGTTTTTT. Its translation is CAWASITGELFF. The full variable domain, rest sourced from reference TRBV30 and TRBJ2-2, is SQTIHQWPATLVQPVGSPLSLECTVEGTSNPNLYWYRQAAGRGLQLLFYSVGIGQISSEVPQNLSASRPQDRQFILSSKKLLLSDSGFYLCAWASITGELFFGEGSRLTVL.

The genes are TRBV6-1 and TRBJ1-1, with TRBD1 matching 9 bases. The V and J ends lost 5 bases and 3 bases, in that order; junction bases with no gene match: 1. CDR1 and CDR2 from the germline V gene are MNHNS and SASEGT. The CDR3 is made up of 13 amino acids. The CDR3 loop reads CASSRDRDTEAFF. In DNA form, the CDR3 reads TGTGCCAGCAGTCGGGACAGGGACACTGAAGCTTTCTTT.

The V gene is TRBV4-1, the J gene TRBJ2-1; D tentatively fits TRBD1 or TRBD2 (6 bases each). From germline, CDR1 is MGHRA and CDR2 YSYEKL. The germline V and J ends were trimmed by 1 base and 1 base, with 11 bases remaining between them. The CDR3 has 16 amino acids. CDR3 sequence: CASSQGRGTSYNEQFF. The CDR3 DNA sequence: TGCGCCAGCAGCCAAGGAAGGGGGACTTCCTACAATGAGCAGTTCTTC.

V usage is TRBV7-9 and J usage is TRBJ2-3; 13 bases are shared with TRBD2. Germline V gene data show CDR1 as SEHNR and CDR2 as FQNEAQ (reference sequence). This CDR3 region has 15 residues. J was trimmed by 7 bases and V by 3 bases; bases with no gene match: 4. In DNA, the CDR3 is TGTGCCAGCAGCTTCCTGACTAGCGGGGGGCATACGCAGTATTTT. Translating gives CASSFLTSGGHTQYF.

This clone has just one count. The chain has TRBV29-1 and TRBJ1-1, with D perhaps matching TRBD1 (5 bases). Germline V gene lookup returns CDR1 SQVTM and CDR2 ANQGSEA. The CDR3 totals 14 residues. V was clipped by 7 bases and J by 5 bases, with 20 bases between them. The CDR3 DNA sequence: TGCAGCGCACGGGACCCCCCGACGGGGACTGAAGCTTTCTTT. Its protein is CSARDPPTGTEAFF.

The V call is TRBV28, the J call TRBJ1-4; D unclear. V dropped 5 bases and J dropped 6 bases, with 16 bases sitting between them. The CDR3 spans 15 residues. Germline CDR1 is MDHEN and CDR2 is SYDVKM. In nucleotides, the CDR3 is TGTGCCAGCAGTAAAGGTTGGGGTAGCGATGAAAAACTGTTTTTT. Amino acid sequence: CASSKGWGSDEKLFF.

The V and J genes are TRBV5-1 and TRBJ2-2, with no clear D. Germline CDR1 reads SGHRS; CDR2 reads YFSETQ. V was pared by 0 bases and J by 5 bases, with 11 bases between. The CDR3 length is 15 residues. The CDR3 coding sequence is TGCGCCAGCAGCTTGGCCGGTTCGGTAACCGGGGAGCTGTTTTTT. It encodes CASSLAGSVTGELFF.

This clone has a single count. The chain uses TRBV27 and TRBJ2-5, with D maybe TRBD1 (6 bases). The CDR3 has 14 amino acids. Looked up from germline, CDR1 is MNHEY and CDR2 is SMNVEV (reference sequence). Trimming shortened V by 5 bases and J by 1 base, and 11 bases separated the two germline ends. In nucleotides, the CDR3 is TGTGCCAGCAGTCCAGGGACACTCCAAGAGACCCAGTACTTC. Translating it yields CASSPGTLQETQYF.

This sequence joins TRBV12-5 and TRBJ2-7; D gene uncertain. The CDR3 spans 13 residues. Germline loops: CDR1 LGHNT, CDR2 FRNRAP. V gave up 5 bases and J gave up 3 bases, with 11 bases separating them. The CDR3 DNA reads as TGTGCTAGTGGTCTATCAACGAGCTACGAGCAGTACTTC. It codes for CASGLSTSYEQYF.

This clone was recorded only once. The chain uses TRBV5-6 and TRBJ1-5; the match to TRBD1 covers 9 bases. The germline V gene has CDR1 SGHDT and CDR2 YYEEEE. The junction had 6 bases not matched to a gene; V was cut back by 3 bases and J by 5 bases. The CDR3 covers 15 residues. CDR3 sequence reads: CASSSTGGNYQPQHF. CDR3 DNA: TGTGCCAGCAGCTCCACAGGGGGCAATTATCAGCCCCAGCATTTT.

DNA for the CDR3: TGTGCCAGCAGCTTAGACCGAACGCTGGCTGAAGCTTTCTTT. Protein product: CASSLDRTLAEAFF. The rearrangement joins TRBV7-9 to TRBJ1-1, with D uncertain. Germline assignment: CDR1 SEHNR and CDR2 FQNEAQ (reference sequence). Trimming left V 1 base short and J 6 bases short, with 12 bases between. The CDR3 has 14 amino acids.

The chain uses TRBV5-4 and TRBJ1-2; unclear D gene. CDR1 is SGHNT, CDR2 YYREEE, per germline (reference sequence). This CDR3 is built from 12 residues. The V end was cut by 0 bases, the J end by 5 bases, with 5 bases between. CDR3 DNA sequence: TGTGCCAGCAGCTTGGTAGAGTATGGCTACACCTTC. This sequence encodes CASSLVEYGYTF.